Below are 21 T cell receptor beta chains sequenced from a single sample in a study of human T cells and chemical hapten exposure. Time point defined: pre-sensitization, week 0. This sample's treatment: therapeutic diphenylcyclopropenone sensitization with weekly scalp DPC. TCRdb analysed the RACE reads with MiXCR anew, one entry per CDR3 protein. In the table there are roughly 100,000 distinct CDR3 sequences, 10% to 11% of which are singletons. The sample here was whole blood, taken in connection with sensitization to the hapten diphenylcyclopropenone (DPC). These receptors all stem from a woman in her fifties or sixties with alopecia areata. Some clones in this sample may be carry-over from other donors' samples.

The table lists this clonotype with a few counts. The gene calls are TRBV9 and TRBJ1-4; D is perhaps TRBD1 (6 bases). The germline V gene encodes CDR1 SGDLS and CDR2 YYNGEE. Between the trimmed V and J ends, which lost 4 bases and 8 bases, there was a span of 18 bases. The CDR3 totals 15 residues. Written as DNA, the CDR3 is TGTGCCAGCAGCCCTCGGGAAGGGGGAACGGAAAAACTGTTTTTT. This translates into CASSPREGGTEKLFF. Supplemented by reference TRBV9 and TRBJ1-4, the full variable domain reads DSGVTQTPKHLITATGQRVTLRCSPRSGDLSVYWYQQSLDQGLQFLIQYYNGEERAKGNILERFSAQQFPDLHSELNLSSLELGDSALYFCASSPREGGTEKLFFGSGTQLSVL.

This clonotype was detected many times. At one of its ends the junction is not consistent with the germline gene, which may arise from a read error. The V and J genes are TRBV7-7 and TRBJ2-2; D unclear. Germline V gene sequence: CDR1 SSHAT, CDR2 FNYEAQ (reference sequence). CDR3 length: 14 residues. CDR3 sequence (DNA): TGTGCTAGCAGCTCCGCAACCTACACCGGGGAGCTGTTTTTT. This codes for CASSSATYTGELFF.

The rearrangement uses TRBV9 and TRBJ2-1; 9 bases are shared with TRBD2. The junction had 11 bases not matched to a gene; V was cut back by 4 bases and J by 6 bases. This CDR3 region has 16 residues. Germline assignment: CDR1 SGDLS and CDR2 YYNGEE. CDR3 protein: CASSPGGGGAPNEQFF. For the CDR3, the DNA is TGTGCCAGCAGCCCCGGTGGCGGGGGGGCGCCCAATGAGCAGTTCTTC.

This clonotype was counted many times. The chain uses TRBV25-1 and TRBJ2-7, with D possibly matching TRBD1 (6 bases). CDR3 length: 14 residues. Per germline, CDR1 MGHDK and CDR2 SYGVNS. Trimming stripped 2 bases from V and 7 bases from J, with 15 bases between. CDR3 region: CASSEGQFRGEQYF. CDR3 DNA sequence: TGTGCCAGCAGTGAAGGACAGTTTCGAGGGGAGCAGTACTTC.

The sample holds many counts of this clonotype. This sequence joins TRBV6-6 and TRBJ1-5; no definite D call. Trimming took 2 bases from V and 0 from J, leaving 8 bases between them. CDR1 is MNHNY, CDR2 SVGAGI, per germline (reference sequence). The CDR3 is made up of 15 amino acids. The CDR3 region has the DNA TGTGCCAGCAGTTACCTACACGTTAGCAATCAGCCCCAGCATTTT. It specifies CASSYLHVSNQPQHF.

This clonotype was observed at least ten times. This sequence joins TRBV4-1 and TRBJ2-1; D may be TRBD2 (6 bases). Germline CDR1 and CDR2: MGHRA and YSYEKL. V was cut by 5 bases and J by 7 bases, with 21 bases left in between. The length of the CDR3 is 16 residues. CDR3 region: CASSREGLPGGNEQFF. In DNA, the CDR3 is TGCGCCAGCAGCAGAGAGGGACTCCCCGGGGGAAATGAGCAGTTCTTC.

This clonotype has at least ten counts. The chain uses TRBV5-1 and TRBJ1-6, with TRBD1 matching 7 bases. CDR3 size: 15 residues. V shed 2 bases and J 9 bases; nucleotides not matched to a gene: 8. CDR1 is SGHRS and CDR2 is YFSETQ in the germline V gene. The CDR3 DNA is TGCGCCAGCAGCTTTACAGGGGCCGTAAGTTCACCCCTCCACTTT. Protein product: CASSFTGAVSSPLHF.

This clonotype was detected ten times or more. The chain employs TRBV12-3 or TRBV12-4 and TRBJ1-4; tentative D call: TRBD1 (5 bases). The CDR3 sequence is 14 residues long. The germline V and J ends were trimmed by 3 bases and 5 bases, with 10 bases remaining between them. CDR3: CASSFRQGNEKLFF. The DNA for the CDR3 is TGTGCCAGCAGTTTCCGGCAGGGAAATGAAAAACTGTTTTTT.

Many counts were recorded for this clonotype. J is TRBJ2-1 and V is TRBV11-2, with D possibly TRBD2 on 6 matching bases. This CDR3 has 16 residues. The V and J ends lost 3 bases and 4 bases respectively, with 16 bases between them. Germline CDR1 reads SGHAT; CDR2 reads FQNNGV. CDR3 residues: CASSLAAGGEYNEQFF. Written as DNA, the CDR3 is TGTGCCAGCAGCTTGGCCGCCGGCGGGGAGTACAATGAGCAGTTCTTC.

V is TRBV6-1 and J is TRBJ1-2; D call uncertain. Germline assignment: CDR1 MNHNS and CDR2 SASEGT. The germline V and J ends were trimmed by 3 bases and 5 bases, with 16 bases remaining between them. The CDR3 length is 15 residues. The CDR3 reads CASSEESGPAYGYTF. The CDR3 DNA follows: TGTGCCAGCAGTGAGGAATCCGGGCCTGCTTATGGCTACACCTTC.

This clonotype was observed a handful of times. The chain couples TRBV29-1 to TRBJ1-1, with a weak D call TRBD1 (6 bases). CDR3 size: 14 residues. Trimming cost V 7 bases and J 0 bases, with 15 bases left between them. Germline values: CDR1 SQVTM, CDR2 ANQGSEA. The CDR3 loop is CSGIGTSMNTEAFF. Here the CDR3 DNA reads TGCAGCGGTATCGGGACAAGCATGAACACTGAAGCTTTCTTT. Complete variable domain (other parts from reference TRBV29-1 and TRBJ1-1): SAVISQKPSRDICQRGTSLTIQCQVDSQVTMMFWYRQQPGQSLTLIATANQGSEATYESGFVIDKFPISRPNLTFSTLTVSNMSPEDSSIYLCSGIGTSMNTEAFFGQGTRLTVV.

This clonotype was counted at least ten times. The chain employs TRBV7-2 and TRBJ1-5, with D perhaps TRBD1 (5 bases). This CDR3 has 16 amino acids. Deletions cut 2 bases from V and 3 bases from J, with 14 bases between. Germline V gene lookup returns CDR1 SGHTA and CDR2 FQGNSA. CDR3 loop: CASSLWAGRNNQPQHF. Written as DNA, the CDR3 is TGTGCCAGCAGCTTATGGGCGGGACGTAACAATCAGCCCCAGCATTTT.

In this sample, this clonotype turned up many times. The CDR3 nucleotides read TGTGCCAGTAGTGGGGACAGGGAGCAGTTCTTC. As protein: CASSGDREQFF. The chain recombines TRBV19 with TRBJ2-1; 8 bases align to TRBD1. This CDR3 is 11 amino acids long. The germline V gene encodes CDR1 LNHDA and CDR2 SQIVND (reference sequence). Trimming at V came to 5 bases and at J to 10 bases, leaving 1 base not matched to a gene.

V is TRBV19 and J is TRBJ1-6; 7 nucleotides match TRBD1. The V gene end was trimmed by 3 bases and the J gene end by 5 bases; junction bases not matched to a gene: 10. Germline CDR1 LNHDA, CDR2 SQIVND (reference sequence). The CDR3 totals 17 residues. CDR3 sequence (DNA): TGTGCCAGTAGTATCGGTTGGAGGGGGACAGATAATTCACCCCTCCACTTT. Translation gives CASSIGWRGTDNSPLHF.

This clonotype was detected ten times or more. The chain combines TRBV24-1 with TRBJ1-1; TRBD1 is a possible D gene (5 bases). The CDR3 loop spans 13 amino acids. Germline values: CDR1 KGHDR, CDR2 SFDVKD. V lost 2 bases and J lost 6, with 9 bases in between. The CDR3 DNA sequence: TGTGCCACCAGTGATTCGAAAGGGGCTGAAGCTTTCTTT. Its translation is CATSDSKGAEAFF.

This clonotype has at least ten counts. This chain connects TRBV5-1 to TRBJ1-2, with unresolved D. The length of the CDR3 is 16 residues. CDR1 and CDR2 from the germline V gene are SGHRS and YFSETQ. V was cut by 1 base and J by 5 bases, with 18 bases left in between. CDR3 sequence reads: CASSLSWKTPLYGYTF. The DNA of the CDR3 is TGCGCCAGCAGCTTGTCGTGGAAAACACCCCTTTATGGCTACACCTTC.

The chain couples TRBV5-1 to TRBJ2-5, with 8 bases fitting TRBD1. The length of the CDR3 is 15 residues. Looked up from germline, CDR1 is SGHRS and CDR2 is YFSETQ. The trim removed 5 bases at V and 7 bases at J, leaving 13 bases unmatched. The CDR3 here is CASSSGTGVSGTQYF. The CDR3 coding sequence is TGCGCCAGCAGTTCCGGGACAGGAGTTTCGGGGACCCAGTACTTC.

In its sample, this clonotype was seen many times. The chain links TRBV5-1 to TRBJ2-2, with a weak D call TRBD2 (6 bases). Germline V gene lookup returns CDR1 SGHRS and CDR2 YFSETQ. CDR3 size: 16 residues. The V end was cut by 4 bases, the J end by 0 bases, with 13 bases between. This chain's CDR3 is CASSGWRGPNTGELFF. The CDR3 bases are TGCGCCAGCAGCGGGTGGCGGGGACCGAACACCGGGGAGCTGTTTTTT.

This clonotype has a count of ten or more. The CDR3 loop is CAINSTPRTEAFF. CDR3 bases: TGTGCCATCAATAGTACCCCGCGAACTGAAGCTTTCTTT. The rearrangement links TRBV10-3 to TRBJ1-1; D gene ambiguous. CDR3 size: 13 residues. Trimming took off 7 bases at V and 5 bases at J, with 14 bases between the two ends. CDR1 and CDR2 from the germline V gene are ENHRY and SYGVKD.

With respect to this clonotype: The conserved closing phenylalanine or tryptophan is absent in this CDR3, likely reflecting a read error. It is unclear where the CDR3 begins or ends on the DNA, so no DNA is shown, and the CDR3 is as TCRdb lists it. The chain couples TRBV2 to TRBJ2-7; the DNA was not compared with TRBD1, the D call given in the table. The CDR3 extends over 11 residues, inclusive of both ends. Germline CDR1 SNHLY, CDR2 FYNNEI. CDR3: CASSEAVTEAI.

This clonotype was seen ten or more times. The J gene is TRBJ2-3, the V gene TRBV3-1; possibly TRBD2 for D (6 bases). V was trimmed by 2 bases and J by 1 base, leaving 25 bases between them. The CDR3 runs 20 residues. Germline lookup yields CDR1 LGHDT and CDR2 YNNKEL (reference sequence). The DNA of the CDR3 is TGTGCCAGCAGCCAACTCTACTCTCTCCGGGACTCAATCCGCACAGATACGCAGTATTTT. Encoded protein: CASSQLYSLRDSIRTDTQYF.